This T cell receptor beta chain is from a study of blood T cell repertoires in COVID-19. V was cut by 3 bases and J by 3 bases, with 10 bases left in between. This CDR3 has 14 residues. Per germline, CDR1 MGHRA and CDR2 YSYEKL. Generated by immunoSEQ multiplex PCR, the TCRdb table keeps only in-frame clones and is missing some. The table records a few hundred thousand clones, roughly 84% of them present only once. The source of this sequence is a woman in her 30s who had recovered from COVID-19. Sample: PBMCs or T cells enriched from blood (not recorded which). The rearrangement uses TRBV4-1 and TRBJ2-3; D may be TRBD2 (6 bases). The CDR3 coding sequence is TGCGCCAGCAGCCAGGGGGACTCAACAGATACGCAGTATTTT. Translating gives CASSQGDSTDTQYF.